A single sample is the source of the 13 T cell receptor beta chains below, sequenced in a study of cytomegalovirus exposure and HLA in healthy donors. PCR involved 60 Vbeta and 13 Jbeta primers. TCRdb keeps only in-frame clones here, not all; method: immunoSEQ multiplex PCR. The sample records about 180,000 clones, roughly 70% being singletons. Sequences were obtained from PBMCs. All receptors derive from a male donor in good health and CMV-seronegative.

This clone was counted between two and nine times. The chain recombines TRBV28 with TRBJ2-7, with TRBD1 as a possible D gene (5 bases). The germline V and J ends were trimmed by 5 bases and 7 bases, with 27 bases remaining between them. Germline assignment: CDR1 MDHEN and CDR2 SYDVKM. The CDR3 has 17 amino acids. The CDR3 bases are TGTGCCAGCAGTCCTATGGGGAACCCTCCAGGGCTACAGGAGCAGTACTTC. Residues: CASSPMGNPPGLQEQYF.

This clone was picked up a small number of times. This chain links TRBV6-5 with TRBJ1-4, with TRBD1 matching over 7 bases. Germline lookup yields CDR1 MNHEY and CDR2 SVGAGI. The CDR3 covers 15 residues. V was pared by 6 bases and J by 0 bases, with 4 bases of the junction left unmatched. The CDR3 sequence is CASRPTGATNEKLFF. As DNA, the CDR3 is TGTGCCAGCAGGCCCACAGGGGCAACTAATGAAAAACTGTTTTTT.

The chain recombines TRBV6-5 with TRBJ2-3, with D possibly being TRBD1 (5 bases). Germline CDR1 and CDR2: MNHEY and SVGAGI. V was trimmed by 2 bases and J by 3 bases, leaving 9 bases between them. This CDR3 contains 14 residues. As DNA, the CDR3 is TGTGCCAGCAGTTACACCAGGACAACAGATACGCAGTATTTT. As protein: CASSYTRTTDTQYF.

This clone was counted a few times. The CDR3 region is CASTYGIYNEQFF. As DNA, the CDR3 is TGTGCCAGCACCTACGGGATTTACAATGAGCAGTTCTTC. The chain is built from TRBV6-5 and TRBJ2-1; D may be TRBD2 (5 bases). Trimming took 7 bases from V and 4 from J, leaving 11 bases between them. This CDR3 region has 13 residues. The V gene's germline CDR1 is MNHEY and CDR2 SVGAGI.

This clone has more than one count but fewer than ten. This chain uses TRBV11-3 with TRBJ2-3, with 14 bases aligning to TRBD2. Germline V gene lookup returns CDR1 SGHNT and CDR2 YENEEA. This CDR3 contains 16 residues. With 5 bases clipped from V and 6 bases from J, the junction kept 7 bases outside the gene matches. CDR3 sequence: CASSRGLAGAGDTQYF. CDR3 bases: TGTGCCAGCAGCCGGGGACTAGCGGGAGCTGGTGATACGCAGTATTTT.

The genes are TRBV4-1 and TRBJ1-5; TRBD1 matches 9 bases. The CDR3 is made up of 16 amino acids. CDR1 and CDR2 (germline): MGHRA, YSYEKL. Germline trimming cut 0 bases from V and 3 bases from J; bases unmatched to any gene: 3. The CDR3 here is CASSQEGTGNNQPQHF. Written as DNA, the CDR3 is TGCGCCAGCAGCCAAGAAGGGACAGGGAACAATCAGCCCCAGCATTTT.

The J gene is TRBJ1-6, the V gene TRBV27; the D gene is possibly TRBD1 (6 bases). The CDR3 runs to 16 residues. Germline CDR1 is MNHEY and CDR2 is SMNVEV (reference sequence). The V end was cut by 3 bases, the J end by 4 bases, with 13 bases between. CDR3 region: CASSFSGGAYNSPLHF. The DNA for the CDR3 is TGTGCCAGCAGTTTCTCCGGGGGGGCGTATAATTCACCCCTCCACTTT.

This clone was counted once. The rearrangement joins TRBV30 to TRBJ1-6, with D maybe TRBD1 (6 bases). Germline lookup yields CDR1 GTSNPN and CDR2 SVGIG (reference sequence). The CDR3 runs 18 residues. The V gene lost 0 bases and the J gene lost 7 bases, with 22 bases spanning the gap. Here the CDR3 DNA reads TGTGCCTGGAGTGTAACCCGCACATTCAGGGGTGAGAATTCACCCCTCCACTTT. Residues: CAWSVTRTFRGENSPLHF. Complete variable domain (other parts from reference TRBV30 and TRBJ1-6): SQTIHQWPATLVQPVGSPLSLECTVEGTSNPNLYWYRQAAGRGLQLLFYSVGIGQISSEVPQNLSASRPQDRQFILSSKKLLLSDSGFYLCAWSVTRTFRGENSPLHFGNGTRLTVT.

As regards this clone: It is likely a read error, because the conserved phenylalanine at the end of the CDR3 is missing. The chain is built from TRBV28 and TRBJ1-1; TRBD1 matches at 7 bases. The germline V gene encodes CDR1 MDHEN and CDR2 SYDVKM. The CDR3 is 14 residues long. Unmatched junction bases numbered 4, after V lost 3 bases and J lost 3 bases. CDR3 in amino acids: CASSFGRGYTEAFL. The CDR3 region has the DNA TGTGCCAGCAGTTTCGGCAGGGGGTACACTGAAGCTTTCCTT.

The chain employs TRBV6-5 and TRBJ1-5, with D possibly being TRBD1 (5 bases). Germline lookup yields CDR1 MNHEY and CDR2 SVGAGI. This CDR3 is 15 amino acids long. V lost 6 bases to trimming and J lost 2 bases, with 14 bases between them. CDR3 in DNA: TGTGCCAGCAGCCACGGGAGGGGAGGCAATCAGCCCCAGCATTTT. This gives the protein CASSHGRGGNQPQHF.

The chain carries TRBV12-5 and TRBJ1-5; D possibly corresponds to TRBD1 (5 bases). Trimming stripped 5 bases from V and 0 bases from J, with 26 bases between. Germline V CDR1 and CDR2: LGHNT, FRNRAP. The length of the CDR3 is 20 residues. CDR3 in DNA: TGTGCTAGTGGTGCCGAACGACAGCAAAGGAGCCAATATAGCAATCAGCCCCAGCATTTT. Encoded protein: CASGAERQQRSQYSNQPQHF.

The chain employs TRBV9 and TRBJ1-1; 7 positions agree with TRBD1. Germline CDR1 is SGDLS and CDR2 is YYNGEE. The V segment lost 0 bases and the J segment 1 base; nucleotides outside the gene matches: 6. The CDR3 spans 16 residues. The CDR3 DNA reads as TGTGCCAGCAGCGTAGGCCCAGGGGGGACGAACACTGAAGCTTTCTTT. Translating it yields CASSVGPGGTNTEAFF.

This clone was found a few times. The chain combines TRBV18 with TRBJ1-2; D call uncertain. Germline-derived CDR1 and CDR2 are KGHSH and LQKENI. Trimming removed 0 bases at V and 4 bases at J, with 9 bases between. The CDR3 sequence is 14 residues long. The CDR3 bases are TGTGCCAGCTCACCACCATTGGCGGGCTATGGCTACACCTTC. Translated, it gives CASSPPLAGYGYTF.